A selection of T cell receptor beta chains follows, all from one sample in a study of T cells in Graves' hyperthyroidism and ophthalmopathy. TCRdb re-called the multiplex PCR reads through MiXCR, storing one row per CDR3 protein. The sample shows approximately 400,000 distinct CDR3 sequences, 13% of them seen only once. The sample taken for sequencing was blood. The receptors shown here come from a man aged 30-40 years with Graves' hyperthyroidism that later progressed to Graves' ophthalmopathy. Each CDR3 is given with its conserved first and last residue. Fields, in order: V gene, J gene, D gene, clone size, CDR3 protein, CDR3 DNA. A D gene is named only where the DNA matches it firmly. Clone size, where shown, is once, few, many, or a class for clones that have expanded.

V: TRBV27; J: TRBJ2-7; D: NA; size: many; CDR3: CASSLSGQNTKEQYF; DNA: TGTGCCAGCAGTTTATCAGGACAGAATACGAAAGAGCAGTACTTC
V: TRBV6-1; J: TRBJ2-5; D: NA; size: many; CDR3: CASSEDRVMETQYF; DNA: TGTGCCAGCAGTGAAGACAGGGTGATGGAGACCCAGTACTTC
V: TRBV2; J: TRBJ2-1; D: TRBD2; size: many; CDR3: CASNRGSSGGGGEQFF; DNA: TGTGCCAGCAACCGAGGGTCTAGCGGGGGAGGGGGTGAGCAGTTCTTC
V: TRBV12-5; J: TRBJ2-1; D: TRBD2; size: many; CDR3: CASRREGPSYNEQFF; DNA: TGTGCTAGTCGGCGGGAGGGGCCCTCCTACAATGAGCAGTTCTTC
V: TRBV4-1; J: TRBJ2-2; D: TRBD2; size: NA; CDR3: CASSQTSGEFTGELFF; DNA: TGCGCCAGCAGCCAGACTAGCGGGGAGTTCACCGGGGAGCTGTTTTTT
V: TRBV7-2; J: TRBJ2-5; D: NA; size: few; CDR3: CASSLYHFGGETQYF; DNA: TGTGCCAGCAGCTTATATCACTTTGGGGGAGAGACCCAGTACTTC
V: TRBV5-1; J: TRBJ1-6; D: TRBD1; size: few; CDR3: CASRTGWNSPLHF; DNA: TGCGCCTCCCGGACAGGGTGGAATTCACCCCTCCACTTT
V: TRBV5-1; J: TRBJ2-5; D: NA; size: NA; CDR3: CASSLVGPGETQYF; DNA: TGCGCCAGCAGCTTGGTGGGGCCTGGGGAGACCCAGTACTTC
V: TRBV12-3/TRBV12-4; J: TRBJ1-2; D: NA; size: many; CDR3: CASSFRGGGQYGYTF; DNA: TGTGCCAGCAGTTTCAGAGGGGGTGGGCAATATGGCTACACCTTC
V: TRBV5-1; J: TRBJ1-1; D: TRBD1; size: once; CDR3: CASSLDGRGPERYTEAFF; DNA: TGCGCCAGCAGCTTGGATGGCAGGGGGCCTGAACGGTACACTGAAGCTTTCTTT
V: TRBV12-3/TRBV12-4; J: TRBJ2-1; D: TRBD2; size: many; CDR3: CASEKAAGNEQFF; DNA: TGTGCCAGCGAAAAGGCAGCGGGGAATGAGCAGTTCTTC
V: TRBV7-3; J: TRBJ1-1; D: NA; size: NA; CDR3: CASSKLGRENTEAFF; DNA: TGTGCCAGCAGCAAACTAGGACGGGAGAACACTGAAGCTTTCTTT
V: TRBV6-1; J: TRBJ2-5; D: TRBD1; size: NA; CDR3: CASSGQGAWETQYF; DNA: TGTGCCAGCAGTGGTCAGGGGGCTTGGGAGACCCAGTACTTC
V: TRBV29-1; J: TRBJ1-1; D: NA; size: NA; CDR3: CSVDPGTEAFF; DNA: TGCAGCGTCGACCCTGGAACTGAAGCTTTCTTT
V: TRBV6-1; J: TRBJ2-1; D: TRBD1; size: many; CDR3: CASTGQGAYNEQFF; DNA: TGTGCCAGCACCGGACAGGGGGCGTACAATGAGCAGTTCTTC
V: TRBV6-2/TRBV6-3; J: TRBJ1-5; D: NA; size: many; CDR3: CASRGGGRNQPQHF; DNA: TGTGCCAGCAGGGGGGGAGGACGGAATCAGCCCCAGCATTTT
V: TRBV18; J: TRBJ1-1; D: NA; size: many; CDR3: CASSPGENTEAFF; DNA: TGTGCCAGCTCACCAGGGGAGAACACTGAAGCTTTCTTT
V: TRBV29-1; J: TRBJ2-5; D: TRBD1; size: many; CDR3: CSALTGRETQYF; DNA: TGCAGCGCACTGACAGGGAGAGAGACCCAGTACTTC
V: TRBV18; J: TRBJ1-2; D: NA; size: many; CDR3: CASSPRTEANYGYTF; DNA: TGTGCCAGCTCACCAAGGACCGAAGCTAACTATGGCTACACCTTC
V: TRBV18; J: TRBJ2-1; D: NA; size: NA; CDR3: CASSPSLYNEQFF; DNA: TGTGCCAGCTCACCAAGCCTTTACAATGAGCAGTTCTTC
V: TRBV11-2; J: TRBJ1-1; D: NA; size: many; CDR3: CASSPQRAGTEAFF; DNA: TGTGCCAGCAGTCCACAGAGGGCTGGCACTGAAGCTTTCTTT
V: TRBV5-1; J: TRBJ2-7; D: TRBD1; size: many; CDR3: CASSLLGQGAYEQYF; DNA: TGCGCCAGCAGCTTGCTCGGACAGGGGGCATACGAGCAGTACTTC
V: TRBV13; J: TRBJ1-1; D: NA; size: few; CDR3: CASSLRDPNTEAFF; DNA: TGTGCCAGCAGCTTAAGGGACCCAAACACTGAAGCTTTCTTT
V: TRBV6-5; J: TRBJ2-7; D: NA; size: few; CDR3: CASSYGGHEQYF; DNA: TGTGCCAGCAGTTACGGGGGCCACGAGCAGTACTTC
V: TRBV20-1; J: TRBJ2-1; D: TRBD1; size: many; CDR3: CSGQGRRNEQFF; DNA: TGCAGTGGACAGGGAAGGAGGAATGAGCAGTTCTTC
V: TRBV28; J: TRBJ2-2; D: NA; size: few; CDR3: CASTLDGTGELVF; DNA: TGTGCCAGCACTCTGGACGGCACCGGGGAGCTGGTTTTT
V: TRBV2; J: TRBJ1-5; D: TRBD1; size: many; CDR3: CASGGGPNQPQHF; DNA: TGTGCCAGCGGAGGGGGCCCCAATCAGCCCCAGCATTTT